This T cell receptor (beta chain) appears in the sequencing data of a study of blood T cell repertoires in COVID-19. This CDR3 contains 13 residues. V lost 5 bases and J lost 6, with 14 bases in between. Measured with immunoSEQ multiplex PCR; TCRdb has only the in-frame clones, and not every one. Of tens of thousands of clones in the sample, 75% to 80% were seen once. The chain combines TRBV12-3 or TRBV12-4 with TRBJ2-7; perhaps TRBD2 as D (6 bases). The sample comprised peripheral blood. The receptor was isolated from a man aged 50-59 years with active or convalescent COVID-19. The CDR3 here is CASSHGRRSEQYF. In nucleotides, the CDR3 is TGTGCCAGCAGTCACGGGAGAAGAAGCGAGCAGTACTTC.